The rows below give T cell receptor beta chains drawn from one sample of a study of blood T cell repertoires in COVID-19. Assay: immunoSEQ multiplex PCR; the TCRdb copy retains only in-frame clones and omits some. The repertoire has under 250,000 clones, 85% of them found once; the top ten carry 5.5% to 8%. The sequenced material came from peripheral blood. These receptor sequences come from an older woman with active or convalescent COVID-19. CDR3s include the opening cysteine and the closing phenylalanine or tryptophan. A D gene is named only where the DNA matches it firmly. A clone size is listed for some rows: how often the clone was seen (once, few, many), or a class if it is expanded.

V gene	J gene	D gene	clone size	CDR3 protein	CDR3 DNA
TRBV19	TRBJ2-5	TRBD1	.	CASNDPRRDRETQYF	TGTGCCAGCAACGACCCGCGGAGGGACAGGGAGACCCAGTACTTC
TRBV28	TRBJ1-1	.	.	CASSLIPNVGSTEAFF	TGTGCCAGCAGCCTAATCCCCAATGTCGGGAGCACTGAAGCTTTCTTT
TRBV11-3	TRBJ2-7	TRBD2	.	CASSSPREYEQYF	TGTGCCAGCAGCTCCCCGCGGGAGTACGAGCAGTACTTC
TRBV11-2	TRBJ1-4	.	.	CASSKRPGEKLFF	TGTGCCAGCAGTAAGCGGCCTGGGGAAAAACTGTTTTTT
TRBV2	TRBJ1-5	TRBD1	.	CASSRQGGSGMTQHF	TGTGCCAGCAGCCGACAGGGGGGTTCGGGGATGACCCAGCATTTT
TRBV6-6	TRBJ2-2	TRBD2	.	CASSTRTSVGGELFF	TGTGCCAGCAGTACCCGGACTAGCGTGGGCGGGGAGCTGTTTTTT
TRBV28	TRBJ1-5	TRBD1	.	CASSLLSTGWVAQPQHF	TGTGCCAGCAGTTTACTATCGACAGGGTGGGTAGCTCAGCCCCAGCATTTT
TRBV29-1	TRBJ2-5	TRBD2	.	CSVQGFAGRGETQYF	TGCAGCGTTCAGGGATTTGCGGGGAGGGGAGAGACCCAGTACTTC
TRBV5-4	TRBJ2-3	.	once	CASSFVPTTDTQYF	TGTGCCAGCAGCTTTGTCCCAACTACAGATACGCAGTATTTT
TRBV28	TRBJ1-1	.	.	CASRGGGRESTEAFF	TGTGCCAGCCGTGGGGGGGGGCGGGAATCCACTGAAGCTTTCTTT
TRBV5-5	TRBJ2-3	TRBD1	once	CASSIPTGADTQYF	TGTGCCAGCAGCATACCGACAGGGGCAGATACGCAGTATTTT
TRBV7-9	TRBJ2-3	.	few	CASSTRREATQYF	TGTGCCAGCAGTACGCGAAGGGAGGCCACGCAGTATTTT
TRBV10-3	TRBJ1-2	TRBD1	once	CAISDGRGHGYTF	TGTGCCATCAGTGATGGAAGGGGGCATGGCTACACCTTC
TRBV25-1	TRBJ2-3	TRBD2	.	CASSDSGRTDTQYF	TGTGCCAGCAGTGACAGCGGGAGGACAGATACGCAGTATTTT
TRBV19	TRBJ2-2	.	.	CASRRTRGAGTGELFF	TGTGCCAGTAGGCGAACCAGGGGTGCGGGCACCGGGGAGCTGTTTTTT
TRBV10-3	TRBJ2-6	.	.	CAISETHSSGANVLTF	TGTGCCATCAGTGAGACCCACAGCTCTGGGGCCAACGTCCTGACTTTC
TRBV27	TRBJ1-1	.	.	CASSLRQSMNTEAFF	TGTGCCAGCAGTTTGCGACAGTCGATGAACACTGAAGCTTTCTTT
TRBV7-8	TRBJ2-1	TRBD2	.	CASSLEWAGAAEQFF	TGTGCCAGCAGCTTAGAGTGGGCGGGAGCGGCCGAGCAGTTCTTC
TRBV5-1	TRBJ2-3	.	.	CASSLVGQNTDTQYF	TGCGCCAGCAGCTTGGTAGGACAGAACACAGATACGCAGTATTTT
TRBV10-1	TRBJ1-5	TRBD1	few	CASMQQGAGSSNQPQHF	TGCGCCAGCATGCAACAGGGGGCGGGGAGTAGCAATCAGCCCCAGCATTTT
TRBV6-4	TRBJ2-1	.	few	CASSLERGGIDEQFF	TGTGCCAGCAGTCTCGAGAGGGGAGGCATAGATGAGCAGTTCTTC
TRBV11-2	TRBJ1-1	.	many	CASSSSTGRTEAFF	TGTGCCAGCAGCTCGTCAACAGGGCGTACTGAAGCTTTCTTT